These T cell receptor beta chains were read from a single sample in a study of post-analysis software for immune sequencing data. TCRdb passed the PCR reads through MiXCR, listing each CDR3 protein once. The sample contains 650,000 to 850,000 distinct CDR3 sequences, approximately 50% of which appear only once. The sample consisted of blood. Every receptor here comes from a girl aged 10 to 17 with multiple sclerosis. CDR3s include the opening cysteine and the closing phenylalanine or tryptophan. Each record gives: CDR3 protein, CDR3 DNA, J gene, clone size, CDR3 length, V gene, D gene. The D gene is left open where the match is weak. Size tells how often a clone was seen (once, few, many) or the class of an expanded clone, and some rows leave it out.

CSVENWQVDQETQFF	TGCAGCGTTGAAAATTGGCAGGTCGATCAAGAGACCCAGTTCTTC	TRBJ2-1	-	15	TRBV29-1	-
CASSLALGLMGEQYF	TGCGCCAGCAGCTTGGCCCTTGGACTGATGGGCGAGCAGTACTTC	TRBJ2-7	few	15	TRBV5-1	-
CASGYSGLAGLTDTQYF	TGTGCCAGCGGTTACTCGGGACTAGCGGGACTCACAGATACGCAGTATTTT	TRBJ2-3	-	17	TRBV6-5	TRBD2
CASSEGLAGLGEQFF	TGTGCCAGCAGTGAGGGACTAGCGGGATTGGGTGAGCAGTTCTTC	TRBJ2-1	few	15	TRBV2	TRBD2
CASSPGLSGTPFQETQYF	TGCGCCAGCAGCCCGGGACTGAGCGGGACCCCCTTTCAAGAGACCCAGTACTTC	TRBJ2-5	-	18	TRBV5-1	TRBD2
CASSPNPSLLGNEQFF	TGTGCCAGCAGCCCTAACCCGAGTCTTTTGGGCAATGAGCAGTTCTTC	TRBJ2-1	-	16	TRBV7-3	-
CASSLFLARQTVELFF	TGTGCCAGCAGTTTATTTCTCGCACGGCAAACGGTCGAGCTGTTTTTT	TRBJ2-2	-	16	TRBV27	-
CAISSLTENTEAFF	TGTGCCATCTCCTCCTTAACAGAGAACACTGAAGCTTTCTTT	TRBJ1-1	-	14	TRBV6-1	-
CASRAGHPDTQYF	TGTGCCAGCAGGGCAGGACACCCTGATACGCAGTATTTT	TRBJ2-3	-	13	TRBV6-4	-
CSATGLHTDTQYF	TGCAGTGCTACGGGACTACACACAGATACGCAGTATTTT	TRBJ2-3	-	13	TRBV20-1	TRBD2
CASSEVPVGQETQYF	TGTGCCAGCAGTGAAGTCCCAGTGGGGCAAGAGACCCAGTACTTC	TRBJ2-5	few	15	TRBV6-1	-
CASSPLSQGQEKLFF	TGCGCCAGCAGCCCACTTTCGCAGGGGCAAGAAAAACTGTTTTTT	TRBJ1-4	-	15	TRBV4-1	-
CASSTDLKSYNEQFF	TGCGCCAGCAGCACGGACCTTAAGTCCTACAATGAGCAGTTCTTC	TRBJ2-1	-	15	TRBV5-1	-
CSSITDTQYF	TGCAGCTCAATCACAGATACGCAGTATTTT	TRBJ2-3	few	10	TRBV29-1	-
CARSQEGGNEGYTF	TGCGCCCGCAGCCAAGAAGGAGGGAATGAAGGCTACACCTTC	TRBJ1-2	-	14	TRBV4-1	-
CASSPHPQEADEQYF	TGTGCCAGCAGCCCGCACCCACAGGAGGCGGACGAGCAGTACTTC	TRBJ2-7	-	15	TRBV7-9	-
CASRPPAGETQYF	TGTGCCAGCAGACCCCCGGCAGGAGAGACCCAGTACTTC	TRBJ2-5	few	13	TRBV6-5	-
CASSPGTSGRVGEQFF	TGCGCCAGCAGCCCCGGGACTAGCGGGAGGGTTGGTGAGCAGTTCTTC	TRBJ2-1	-	16	TRBV5-1	TRBD2
CASSYFKPTNTEAFF	TGTGCCAGCAGTTACTTTAAGCCTACGAACACTGAAGCTTTCTTT	TRBJ1-1	-	15	TRBV6-5	-
CSARDSTGGRQYF	TGCAGTGCTAGAGATTCTACAGGGGGCAGACAGTACTTC	TRBJ2-4	-	13	TRBV20-1	TRBD1
CAISALAGRTDTQYF	TGTGCCATCAGTGCCCTAGCGGGTCGCACAGATACGCAGTATTTT	TRBJ2-3	-	15	TRBV10-3	TRBD2
CASSPRGGRETEAFF	TGTGCCAGCAGCCCCCGGGGAGGGAGGGAGACTGAAGCTTTCTTT	TRBJ1-1	-	15	TRBV9	-
CASSPRQAGYGYTF	TGTGCCAGCAGTCCCAGACAGGCGGGCTATGGCTACACCTTC	TRBJ1-2	-	14	TRBV27	-
CASSLEYSPLHF	TGTGCCAGCAGCTTAGAATATTCACCCCTCCACTTT	TRBJ1-6	-	12	TRBV7-2	-
CAISSRTDTQYF	TGTGCCATCAGTAGTAGGACAGATACGCAGTATTTT	TRBJ2-3	few	12	TRBV10-3	-
CSVGFIAGVNNEQFF	TGCAGCGTTGGGTTTATAGCGGGGGTGAACAATGAGCAGTTCTTC	TRBJ2-1	-	15	TRBV29-1	TRBD2
CARSIVAGGYNEQFF	TGTGCCAGGAGCATCGTAGCGGGAGGCTACAATGAGCAGTTCTTC	TRBJ2-1	once	15	TRBV13	TRBD2
CASSLDVANTEAFF	TGCGCCAGCAGCTTGGACGTCGCGAACACTGAAGCTTTCTTT	TRBJ1-1	few	14	TRBV5-1	-
CASSQARRGGRYEQYF	TGTGCCAGCAGCCAAGCGCGGCGGGGGGGGCGCTACGAGCAGTACTTC	TRBJ2-7	-	16	TRBV3-1	TRBD2
CASSDRDSYEQYF	TGTGCCAGCAGCGACCGAGACAGCTACGAGCAGTACTTC	TRBJ2-7	few	13	TRBV7-9	-
CASSQDQRDTTGELFF	TGCGCCAGCAGCCAAGATCAACGGGACACCACCGGGGAGCTGTTTTTT	TRBJ2-2	-	16	TRBV4-1	-
CSASARGRHTEAFF	TGCAGTGCTAGCGCCAGGGGGCGGCACACTGAAGCTTTCTTT	TRBJ1-1	-	14	TRBV20-1	TRBD1
CSVDKGARETQYF	TGCAGCGTTGATAAGGGGGCGAGGGAGACCCAGTACTTC	TRBJ2-5	few	13	TRBV29-1	TRBD1
CASSLGGWGPTDTQYF	TGTGCCAGCAGCTTAGGAGGTTGGGGTCCCACAGATACGCAGTATTTT	TRBJ2-3	-	16	TRBV7-9	-
CASSLEGRDYGYTF	TGTGCCAGCAGCTTGGAGGGGCGGGACTATGGCTACACCTTC	TRBJ1-2	-	14	TRBV5-5	-
CASSRRGTGDYNEQFF	TGTGCCAGCAGCCGTCGGGGGACAGGGGATTACAATGAGCAGTTCTTC	TRBJ2-1	few	16	TRBV7-9	TRBD1
CASSQQRGQYNEQFF	TGCGCCAGCAGCCAACAACGGGGGCAGTACAATGAGCAGTTCTTC	TRBJ2-1	-	15	TRBV4-1	-
CSARWPFSTDTQYF	TGCAGTGCTAGGTGGCCCTTTAGTACAGATACGCAGTATTTT	TRBJ2-3	-	14	TRBV20-1	-
CASSFDRYSYGYTF	TGCGCCAGCAGCTTTGACAGGTACAGCTATGGCTACACCTTC	TRBJ1-2	-	14	TRBV5-1	-
CASSPSFRQKDTQYF	TGCGCCAGCAGCCCATCCTTCCGACAGAAAGATACGCAGTATTTT	TRBJ2-3	-	15	TRBV5-1	-
CASIKSLAETSYEQYF	TGTGCCAGCATTAAATCACTAGCGGAGACATCCTACGAGCAGTACTTC	TRBJ2-7	-	16	TRBV27	TRBD2
CASTTSPAIRFRYNEQFF	TGTGCCAGCACCACCTCCCCGGCCATAAGGTTTAGGTACAATGAGCAGTTCTTC	TRBJ2-1	-	18	TRBV7-8	-
CASSALKADTQYF	TGTGCCAGCAGCGCCTTAAAAGCAGATACGCAGTATTTT	TRBJ2-3	-	13	TRBV9	-
CASLGVGGPPWQFF	TGTGCCAGTTTAGGTGTGGGGGGCCCCCCTTGGCAGTTCTTC	TRBJ2-1	-	14	TRBV2	-
CASSWGSYTEAFF	TGTGCCAGCAGTTGGGGCAGCTACACTGAAGCTTTCTTT	TRBJ1-1	-	13	TRBV27	-
CATSTVGPGQETQYF	TGTGCCACCAGCACTGTCGGGCCAGGGCAAGAGACCCAGTACTTC	TRBJ2-5	-	15	TRBV15	-
CATDPRGGSTDTQYF	TGTGCCACCGACCCACGCGGGGGTTCCACAGATACGCAGTATTTT	TRBJ2-3	few	15	TRBV10-3	TRBD2
CASSLNRPGREPQHF	TGTGCCAGCAGTTTAAATAGGCCAGGGCGGGAACCCCAGCATTTT	TRBJ1-5	-	15	TRBV12-3/TRBV12-4	-
CASSFWGTYEQYF	TGCGCCAGCAGCTTTTGGGGGACCTACGAGCAGTACTTC	TRBJ2-7	-	13	TRBV5-1	-
CASSPRQGGDYGYTF	TGTGCCAGCAGCCCCCGGCAGGGGGGCGACTATGGCTACACCTTC	TRBJ1-2	-	15	TRBV7-9	TRBD1
CASSHRAPMDEQYF	TGTGCCAGCAGCCACCGGGCCCCAATGGACGAGCAGTACTTC	TRBJ2-7	-	14	TRBV7-9	-
CASSLGGTVMRETQYF	TGTGCCAGCAGCCTTGGGGGGACAGTAATGCGAGAGACCCAGTACTTC	TRBJ2-5	few	16	TRBV7-2	-
CSVESQGQETQYF	TGCAGCGTTGAGTCCCAGGGCCAAGAGACCCAGTACTTC	TRBJ2-5	-	13	TRBV29-1	-